This TCR beta chain was recorded in a study of T cell repertoires in cytomegalovirus infection. At the level of the study: A matching HLA type, together with CMV infection, was signaled by public TCR beta signatures. The study's findings and limits: HLA-C-restricted TCR beta clonotypes specific for CMV led the ex vivo response. Pooled public TCR beta family frequency picked out CMV carriers with the relevant HLA.

The table lists this clonotype with many counts. Its target is not known. Each CDR3 protein gets one entry after TCRdb re-called the reads with MiXCR. The repertoire holds about 920,000 distinct CDR3 sequences, with roughly 30% as singletons. Trimming pared 5 bases from V and 4 bases from J, leaving 9 bases between. This CDR3 region has 13 residues. Germline assignment: CDR1 SEHNR and CDR2 FQNEAQ (reference sequence). The sequenced sample was cultured CD8+ T cells from PBMCs, obtained from culture after CMV antigen stimulation. This TCR was sampled from a human donor in good health (CMV status not recorded). Some clones in this sample may be carry-over from other donors' samples. J is TRBJ1-5 and V is TRBV7-9; the D gene is possibly TRBD1 (6 bases). As DNA, the CDR3 is TGTGCCAGCAGCCAGGGGTATAATCAGCCCCAGCATTTT. As protein: CASSQGYNQPQHF.